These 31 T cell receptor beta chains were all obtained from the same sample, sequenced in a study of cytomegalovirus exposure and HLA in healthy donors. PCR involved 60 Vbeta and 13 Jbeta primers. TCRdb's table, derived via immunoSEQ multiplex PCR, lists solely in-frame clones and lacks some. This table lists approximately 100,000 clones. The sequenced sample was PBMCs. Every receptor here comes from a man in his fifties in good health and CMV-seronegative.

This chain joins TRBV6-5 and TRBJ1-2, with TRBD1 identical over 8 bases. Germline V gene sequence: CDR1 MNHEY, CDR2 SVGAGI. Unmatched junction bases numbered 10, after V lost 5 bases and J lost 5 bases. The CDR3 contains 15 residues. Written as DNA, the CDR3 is TGTGCCAGCAGTAGACAGAACAGGGGGAGATATGGCTACACCTTC. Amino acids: CASSRQNRGRYGYTF.

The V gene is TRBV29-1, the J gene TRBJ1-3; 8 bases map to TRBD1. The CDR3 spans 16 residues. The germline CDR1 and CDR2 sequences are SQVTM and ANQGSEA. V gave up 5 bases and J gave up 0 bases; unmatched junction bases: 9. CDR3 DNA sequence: TGCAGCGTTAACCCGGGACAGGAGAACTCTGGAAACACCATATATTTT. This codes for CSVNPGQENSGNTIYF.

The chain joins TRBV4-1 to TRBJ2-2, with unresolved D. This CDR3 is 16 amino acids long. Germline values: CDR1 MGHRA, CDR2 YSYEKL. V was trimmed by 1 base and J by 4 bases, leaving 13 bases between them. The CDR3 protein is CASSQAPTVPTGELFF. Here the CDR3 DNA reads TGCGCCAGCAGCCAAGCCCCTACAGTGCCCACCGGGGAGCTGTTTTTT.

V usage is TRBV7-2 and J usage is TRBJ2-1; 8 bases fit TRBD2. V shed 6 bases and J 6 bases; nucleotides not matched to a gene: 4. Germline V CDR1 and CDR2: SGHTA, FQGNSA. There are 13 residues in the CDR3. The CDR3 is CASRGAGGNEQFF. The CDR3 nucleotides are TGTGCCAGCAGGGGCGCGGGAGGCAATGAGCAGTTCTTC.

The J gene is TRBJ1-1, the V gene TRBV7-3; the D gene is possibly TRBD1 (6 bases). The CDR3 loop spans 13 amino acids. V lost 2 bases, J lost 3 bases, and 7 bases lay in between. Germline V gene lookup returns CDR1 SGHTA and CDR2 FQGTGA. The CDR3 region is CASSLRQDTEAFF. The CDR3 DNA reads TGTGCCAGCAGCTTACGACAGGACACTGAAGCTTTCTTT.

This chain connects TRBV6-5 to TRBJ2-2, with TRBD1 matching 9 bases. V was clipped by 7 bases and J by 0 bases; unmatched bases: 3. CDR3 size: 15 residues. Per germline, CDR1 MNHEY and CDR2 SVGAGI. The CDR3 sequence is CASTRDRANTGELFF. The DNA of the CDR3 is TGTGCCAGCACCAGGGACAGGGCGAACACCGGGGAGCTGTTTTTT.

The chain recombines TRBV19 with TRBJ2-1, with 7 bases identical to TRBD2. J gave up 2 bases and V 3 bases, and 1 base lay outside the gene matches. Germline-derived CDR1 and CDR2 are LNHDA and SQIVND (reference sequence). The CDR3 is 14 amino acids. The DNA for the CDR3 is TGTGCCAGTAGTATGGCGGGGGCCTACAATGAGCAGTTCTTC. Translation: CASSMAGAYNEQFF.

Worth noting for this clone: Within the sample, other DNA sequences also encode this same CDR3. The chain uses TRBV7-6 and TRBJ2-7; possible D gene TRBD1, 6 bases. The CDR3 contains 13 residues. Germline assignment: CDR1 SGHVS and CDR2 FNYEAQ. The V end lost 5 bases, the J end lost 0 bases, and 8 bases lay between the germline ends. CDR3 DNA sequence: TGTGCCAGCAGCAGAGGGGGCTCCTACGAGCAGTACTTC. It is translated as CASSRGGSYEQYF.

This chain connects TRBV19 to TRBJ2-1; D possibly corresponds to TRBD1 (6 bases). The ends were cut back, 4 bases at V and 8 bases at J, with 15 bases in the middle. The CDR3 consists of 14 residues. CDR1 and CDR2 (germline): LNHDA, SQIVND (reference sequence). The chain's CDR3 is CASSRVARGHEQFF. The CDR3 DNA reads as TGTGCCAGTAGTAGGGTGGCCAGGGGCCATGAGCAGTTCTTC.

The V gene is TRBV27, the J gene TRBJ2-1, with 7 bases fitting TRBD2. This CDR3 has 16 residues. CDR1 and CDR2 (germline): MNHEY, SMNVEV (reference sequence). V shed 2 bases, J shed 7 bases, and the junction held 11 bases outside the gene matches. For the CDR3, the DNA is TGTGCCAGCAGTTTAGGGGTGCGGGAGCCGGGGAATGAGCAGTTCTTC. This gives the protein CASSLGVREPGNEQFF.

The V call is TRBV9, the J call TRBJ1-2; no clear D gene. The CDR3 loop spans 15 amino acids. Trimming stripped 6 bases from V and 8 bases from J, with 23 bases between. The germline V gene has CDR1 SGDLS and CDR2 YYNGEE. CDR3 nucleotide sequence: TGTGCCAGCACTAAGGGCAGCCCCCGGACGGGAGGCTACACCTTC. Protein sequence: CASTKGSPRTGGYTF. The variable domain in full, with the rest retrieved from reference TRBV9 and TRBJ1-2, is DSGVTQTPKHLITATGQRVTLRCSPRSGDLSVYWYQQSLDQGLQFLIQYYNGEERAKGNILERFSAQQFPDLHSELNLSSLELGDSALYFCASTKGSPRTGGYTFGSGTRLTVV.

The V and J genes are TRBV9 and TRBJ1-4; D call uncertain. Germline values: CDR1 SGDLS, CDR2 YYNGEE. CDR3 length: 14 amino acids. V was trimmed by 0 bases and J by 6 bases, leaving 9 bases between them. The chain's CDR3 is CASSVGYPDEKLFF. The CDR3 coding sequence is TGTGCCAGCAGCGTAGGTTACCCGGATGAAAAACTGTTTTTT.

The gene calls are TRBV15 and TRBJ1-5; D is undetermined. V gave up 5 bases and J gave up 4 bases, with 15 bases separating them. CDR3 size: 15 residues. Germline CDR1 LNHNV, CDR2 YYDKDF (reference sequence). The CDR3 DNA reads TGTGCCACCAGCTCCCGTGGCGGGGTTAATCAGCCCCAGCATTTT. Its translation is CATSSRGGVNQPQHF.

The chain's CDR3 is CASSLSGGTASYEQYF. The CDR3, as DNA: TGTGCCAGCAGCTTATCGGGGGGGACAGCTTCCTACGAGCAGTACTTC. The chain joins TRBV7-8 to TRBJ2-7; tentative D call: TRBD2 (8 bases). With 2 bases removed from V and 1 base from J, the gap between germline ends came to 15 bases. The CDR3 extends over 16 amino acids. The germline V gene encodes CDR1 SGHVS and CDR2 FQNEAQ.

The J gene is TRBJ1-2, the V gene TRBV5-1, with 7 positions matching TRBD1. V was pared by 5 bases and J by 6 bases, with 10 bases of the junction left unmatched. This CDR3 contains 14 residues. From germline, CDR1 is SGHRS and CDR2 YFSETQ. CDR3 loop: CASSREGRGDGYTF. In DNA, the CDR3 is TGCGCCAGCAGTCGGGAGGGCAGGGGGGATGGCTACACCTTC.

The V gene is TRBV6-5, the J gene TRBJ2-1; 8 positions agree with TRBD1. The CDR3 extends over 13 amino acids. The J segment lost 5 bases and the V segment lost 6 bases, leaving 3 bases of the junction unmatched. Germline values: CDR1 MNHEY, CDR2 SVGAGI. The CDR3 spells CASSPTGDNEQFF. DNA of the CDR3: TGTGCCAGCAGCCCGACAGGGGACAATGAGCAGTTCTTC.

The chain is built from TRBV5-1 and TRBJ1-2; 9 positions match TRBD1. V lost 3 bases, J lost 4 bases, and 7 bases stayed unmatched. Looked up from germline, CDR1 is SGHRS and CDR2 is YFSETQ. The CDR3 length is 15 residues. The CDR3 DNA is TGCGCCAGCAGCTCAGAGGGACAGGGATTCTATGGCTACACCTTC. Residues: CASSSEGQGFYGYTF.

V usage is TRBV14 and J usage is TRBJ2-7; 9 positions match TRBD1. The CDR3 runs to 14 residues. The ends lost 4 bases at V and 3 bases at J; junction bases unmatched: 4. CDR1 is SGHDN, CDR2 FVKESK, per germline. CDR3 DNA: TGTGCCAGCAGCCGTCGGACAGGGGACTACGAGCAGTACTTC. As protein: CASSRRTGDYEQYF.

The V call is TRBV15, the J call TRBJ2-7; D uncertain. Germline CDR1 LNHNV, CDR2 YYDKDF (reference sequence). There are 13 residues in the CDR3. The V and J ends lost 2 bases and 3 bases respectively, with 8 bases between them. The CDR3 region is CATSRSPGYEQYF. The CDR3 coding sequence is TGTGCCACCAGCAGATCGCCAGGCTACGAGCAGTACTTC.

The chain's CDR3 is CASSRAETYEQYF. CDR3 bases: TGTGCCAGTAGTAGGGCTGAGACCTACGAGCAGTACTTC. The chain employs TRBV19 and TRBJ2-7, with D unresolved. Germline CDR1 is LNHDA and CDR2 is SQIVND (reference sequence). The CDR3 is 13 amino acids. Deletions cut 4 bases from V and 2 bases from J, with 9 bases between.

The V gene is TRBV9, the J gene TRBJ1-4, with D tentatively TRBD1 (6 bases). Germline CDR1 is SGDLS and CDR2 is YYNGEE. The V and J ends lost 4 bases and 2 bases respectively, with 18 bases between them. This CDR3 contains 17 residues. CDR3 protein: CASSPGGGAATNEKLFF. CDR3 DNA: TGTGCCAGCAGCCCCGGCGGGGGCGCAGCTACTAATGAAAAACTGTTTTTT.

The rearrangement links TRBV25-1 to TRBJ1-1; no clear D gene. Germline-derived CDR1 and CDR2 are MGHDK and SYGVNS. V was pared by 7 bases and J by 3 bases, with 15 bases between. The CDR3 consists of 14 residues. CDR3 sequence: CASTPGKMDTEAFF. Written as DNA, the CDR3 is TGTGCCAGCACCCCAGGAAAAATGGACACTGAAGCTTTCTTT.

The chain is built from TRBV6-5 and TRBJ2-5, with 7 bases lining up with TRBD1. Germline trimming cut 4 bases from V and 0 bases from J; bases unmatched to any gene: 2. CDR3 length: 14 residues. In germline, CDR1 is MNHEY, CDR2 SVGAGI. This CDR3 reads CASSWGQYQETQYF. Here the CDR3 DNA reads TGTGCCAGCAGTTGGGGACAGTACCAAGAGACCCAGTACTTC.

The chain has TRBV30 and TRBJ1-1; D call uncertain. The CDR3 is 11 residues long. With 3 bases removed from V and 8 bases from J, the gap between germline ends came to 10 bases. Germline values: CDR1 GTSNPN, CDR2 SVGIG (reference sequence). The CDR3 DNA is TGTGCCTGGAGGGGGAGTTTAGAAGCTTTCTTT. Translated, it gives CAWRGSLEAFF. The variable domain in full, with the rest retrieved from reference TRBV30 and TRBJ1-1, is SQTIHQWPATLVQPVGSPLSLECTVEGTSNPNLYWYRQAAGRGLQLLFYSVGIGQISSEVPQNLSASRPQDRQFILSSKKLLLSDSGFYLCAWRGSLEAFFGQGTRLTVV.

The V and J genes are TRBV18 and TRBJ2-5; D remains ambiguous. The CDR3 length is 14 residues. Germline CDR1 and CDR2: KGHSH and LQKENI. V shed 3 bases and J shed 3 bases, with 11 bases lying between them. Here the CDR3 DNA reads TGTGCCAGCTCACCCCGAAGCCAAGAAGAGACCCAGTACTTC. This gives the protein CASSPRSQEETQYF. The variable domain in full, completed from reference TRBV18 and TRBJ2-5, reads NAGVMQNPRHLVRRRGQEARLRCSPMKGHSHVYWYRQLPEEGLKFMVYLQKENIIDESGMPKERFSAEFPKEGPSILRIQQVVRGDSAAYFCASSPRSQEETQYFGPGTRLLVL.

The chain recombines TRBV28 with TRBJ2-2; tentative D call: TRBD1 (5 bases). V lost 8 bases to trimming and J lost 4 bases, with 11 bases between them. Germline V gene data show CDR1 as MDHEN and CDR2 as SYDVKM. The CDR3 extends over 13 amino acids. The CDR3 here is CASQQGTTGELFF. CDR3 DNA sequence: TGTGCCAGCCAGCAGGGAACCACCGGGGAGCTGTTTTTT. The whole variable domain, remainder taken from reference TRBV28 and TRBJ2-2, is DVKVTQSSRYLVKRTGEKVFLECVQDMDHENMFWYRQDPGLGLRLIYFSYDVKMKEKGDIPEGYSVSREKKERFSLILESASTNQTSMYLCASQQGTTGELFFGEGSRLTVL.

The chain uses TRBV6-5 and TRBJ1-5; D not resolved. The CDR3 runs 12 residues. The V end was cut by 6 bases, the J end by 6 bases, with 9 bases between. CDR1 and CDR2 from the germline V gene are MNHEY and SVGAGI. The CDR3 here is CASRDWAQPQHF. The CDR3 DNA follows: TGTGCCAGCAGAGATTGGGCTCAGCCCCAGCATTTT.

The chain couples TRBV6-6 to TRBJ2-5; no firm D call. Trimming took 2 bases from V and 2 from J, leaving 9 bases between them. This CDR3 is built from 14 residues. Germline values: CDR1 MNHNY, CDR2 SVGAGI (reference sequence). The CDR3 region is CASSYAQWQETQYF. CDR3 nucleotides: TGTGCCAGCAGTTACGCCCAGTGGCAAGAGACCCAGTACTTC.

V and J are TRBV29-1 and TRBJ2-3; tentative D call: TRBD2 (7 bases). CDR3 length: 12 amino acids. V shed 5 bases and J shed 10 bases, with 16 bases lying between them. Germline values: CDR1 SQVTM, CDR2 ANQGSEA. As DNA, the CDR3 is TGCAGCGTTTTTGGGGGAGGGGGAGCGCAGTATTTT. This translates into CSVFGGGGAQYF.

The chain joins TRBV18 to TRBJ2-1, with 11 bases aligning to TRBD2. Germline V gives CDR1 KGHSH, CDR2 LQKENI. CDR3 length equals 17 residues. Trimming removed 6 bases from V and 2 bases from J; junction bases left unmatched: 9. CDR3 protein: CASSLTLAGGTYNEQFF. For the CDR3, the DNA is TGTGCCAGCTCCCTAACTCTAGCGGGAGGTACCTACAATGAGCAGTTCTTC. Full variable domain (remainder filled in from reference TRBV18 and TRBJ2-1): NAGVMQNPRHLVRRRGQEARLRCSPMKGHSHVYWYRQLPEEGLKFMVYLQKENIIDESGMPKERFSAEFPKEGPSILRIQQVVRGDSAAYFCASSLTLAGGTYNEQFFGPGTRLTVL.

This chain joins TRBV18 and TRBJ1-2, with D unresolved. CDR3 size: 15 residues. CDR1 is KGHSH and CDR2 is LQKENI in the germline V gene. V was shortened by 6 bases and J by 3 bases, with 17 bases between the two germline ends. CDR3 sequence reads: CASSQTRSADYGYTF. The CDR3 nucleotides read TGTGCCAGCTCCCAGACCAGGTCGGCAGACTATGGCTACACCTTC.